The next 24 T cell receptor beta chains were all read from a single sample in a study of post-analysis software for immune sequencing data. Tagging with unique molecular identifiers was a feature of the TCR beta cDNA libraries. TCRdb fed the PCR reads into MiXCR, producing one record per CDR3 protein. The repertoire holds 450,000 to 700,000 distinct CDR3 sequences, roughly 46% seen once, with 1.7% in the top ten. General observations from the study: There were five TRBV segments more frequent in patients than controls, and TRBV5-6, TRBV5-1 and TRBV20-1 were among them.

For these receptors, no antigen is known. The sample taken for sequencing was blood. The receptor set was obtained from a girl under 18 with multiple sclerosis.

CDR3 coding DNA: TGTGCCAGCAGCTACCGGACCGGACGACAGTGGTACGAGCAGTACTTC. Its translation is CASSYRTGRQWYEQYF. The V gene is TRBV13, the J gene TRBJ2-7; possible D gene TRBD1, 5 bases. The CDR3 consists of 16 residues. The V gene lost 4 bases and the J gene lost 4 bases, with 20 bases spanning the gap. Germline values: CDR1 PRHDT, CDR2 FYEKMQ (reference sequence).

This clonotype was seen only a few times. This rearrangement joins TRBV13 to TRBJ2-7, with a possible D match to TRBD2 (6 bases). The CDR3 contains 16 residues. Trimming removed 5 bases from V and 0 bases from J, with 17 bases in between. Germline V gene data show CDR1 as PRHDT and CDR2 as FYEKMQ (reference sequence). Written as DNA, the CDR3 is TGTGCCAGCAGCCCTTCGGGAATAGCGGCCTCCTACGAGCAGTACTTC. Its protein product is CASSPSGIAASYEQYF.

Worth noting for this clonotype: An end of the junction differs from the germline gene, which may be a read error. CDR3 nucleotide sequence: TGTGCCAGCAGCTTCGGCGGGAGCATAGATACGCAGTATTTT. Protein product: CASSFGGSIDTQYF. The chain links TRBV7-6 to TRBJ2-3, with TRBD2 matching 7 bases. The germline V gene has CDR1 SGHVS and CDR2 FNYEAQ. This CDR3 comprises 14 residues. The variable domain in full, completed from reference TRBV7-6 and TRBJ2-3, reads GAGVSQSPRYKVTKRGQDVALRCDPISGHVSLYWYRQALGQGPEFLTYFNYEAQQDKSGLPNDRFSAERPEGSISTLTIQRTEQRDSAMYRCASSFGGSIDTQYFGPGTRLTVL.

Ten or more counts support this clonotype. J is TRBJ1-2 and V is TRBV29-1, with unresolved D. Germline-derived CDR1 and CDR2 are SQVTM and ANQGSEA. The CDR3 covers 14 residues. Trimming removed 7 bases from V and 2 bases from J, with 17 bases in between. The CDR3 here is CSAAPAQINYGYTF. Here the CDR3 DNA reads TGCAGCGCTGCTCCCGCACAGATCAACTATGGCTACACCTTC.

This clonotype came up a few times. The CDR3 DNA is TGCAGTGCTAGAGACACGACAGGGCGGTATGGCTACACCTTC. It translates to CSARDTTGRYGYTF. The gene calls are TRBV20-1 and TRBJ1-2, with 7 bases fitting TRBD1. Germline V gene sequence: CDR1 DFQATT, CDR2 SNEGSKA (reference sequence). The CDR3 runs 14 residues. The ends lost 0 bases at V and 5 bases at J; junction bases unmatched: 6.

This clonotype was found a few times. The rearrangement links TRBV29-1 to TRBJ1-1; D uncertain. V was cut by 3 bases and J by 5 bases, with 13 bases left in between. Per the germline V gene, CDR1 is SQVTM and CDR2 is ANQGSEA. This CDR3 is 13 amino acids long. Here the CDR3 DNA reads TGCAGCGTTGAGGGCAGGCAAGTTACTGAAGCTTTCTTT. Its protein product is CSVEGRQVTEAFF.

The chain has TRBV25-1 and TRBJ2-4, with a weak D call TRBD1 (5 bases). The J call is doubtful: the DNA matches TRBJ2-7 better. CDR3 length equals 13 residues. Germline V lookup: CDR1 MGHDK, CDR2 SYGVNS. The CDR3 here is CASSESIGDEQYF. The CDR3, as DNA: TGTGCCAGCAGTGAATCTATAGGGGACGAGCAGTACTTC.

This clonotype appeared a single time. The rearrangement joins TRBV3-1 to TRBJ2-7; TRBD1 agrees at 9 bases. The CDR3 runs 14 residues. Germline trimming cut 5 bases from V and 3 bases from J; bases unmatched to any gene: 5. Per the germline V gene, CDR1 is LGHDT and CDR2 is YNNKEL (reference sequence). Here the CDR3 DNA reads TGTGCCAGCAGCTGGTCGGACAGGGGCTACGAGCAGTACTTC. Translated, it gives CASSWSDRGYEQYF.

This chain connects TRBV12-3 or TRBV12-4 to TRBJ2-5, with D hard to call. CDR3 size: 16 residues. V was pared by 5 bases and J by 0 bases, with 16 bases between. CDR3 bases: TGTGCCAGCAGTCCCCCTTCGGCCCCGTACCAAGAGACCCAGTACTTC. Protein product: CASSPPSAPYQETQYF.

The chain uses TRBV7-9 and TRBJ1-2; D gene uncertain. The germline gives CDR1 SEHNR, CDR2 FQNEAQ (reference sequence). The CDR3 is 17 residues long. V was shortened by 5 bases and J by 1 base, with 20 bases between the two germline ends. The CDR3 DNA reads as TGTGCCAGCAGCCTTACCGAGGTGGCAGACTTTAACTATGGCTACACCTTC. It encodes CASSLTEVADFNYGYTF.

This clonotype has a handful of counts. The chain uses TRBV9 and TRBJ2-1, with D possibly being TRBD2 (5 bases). CDR1 is SGDLS and CDR2 is YYNGEE in the germline V gene. This CDR3 is 13 amino acids long. Trimming left V 4 bases short and J 6 bases short, with 11 bases between. CDR3 loop: CASSPRLANEQFF. In DNA form, the CDR3 reads TGTGCCAGCAGCCCCCGGCTAGCCAATGAGCAGTTCTTC. Full variable domain (rest looked up from reference TRBV9 and TRBJ2-1): DSGVTQTPKHLITATGQRVTLRCSPRSGDLSVYWYQQSLDQGLQFLIQYYNGEERAKGNILERFSAQQFPDLHSELNLSSLELGDSALYFCASSPRLANEQFFGPGTRLTVL.

This clonotype has a handful of counts. The chain combines TRBV7-2 with TRBJ1-1; 8 bases are shared with TRBD1. This CDR3 contains 15 residues. Germline loops: CDR1 SGHTA, CDR2 FQGNSA. Unmatched junction bases numbered 1, after V lost 1 base and J lost 0 bases. The CDR3 sequence is CASSLVGQVNTEAFF. The CDR3 bases are TGTGCCAGCAGCTTAGTGGGACAGGTGAACACTGAAGCTTTCTTT. The full variable domain, in which reference TRBV7-2 and TRBJ1-1 provide the parts outside the CDR3, is GAGVSQSPSNKVTEKGKDVELRCDPISGHTALYWYRQSLGQGLEFLIYFQGNSAPDKSGLPSDRFSAERTGGSVSTLTIQRTQQEDSAVYLCASSLVGQVNTEAFFGQGTRLTVV.

V is TRBV20-1 and J is TRBJ2-7, with D uncertain. The CDR3 spans 14 residues. Germline CDR1 is DFQATT and CDR2 is SNEGSKA (reference sequence). Trimming stripped 0 bases from V and 1 base from J, with 10 bases between. CDR3 region: CSARDLGLSYEQYF. As DNA, the CDR3 is TGCAGTGCTAGAGACCTCGGGCTGTCCTACGAGCAGTACTTC.

The V and J genes are TRBV12-3 or TRBV12-4 and TRBJ2-1, with 10 bases fitting TRBD2. This CDR3 comprises 17 residues. With V trimmed by 5 bases and J by 9 bases, 16 bases remained unmatched. CDR3 amino acids: CASSLRLGLAAGTEQFF. The CDR3 nucleotides are TGTGCCAGCAGTCTACGGCTTGGACTAGCGGCTGGTACTGAGCAGTTCTTC.

This clonotype was observed a few times. J is TRBJ2-1 and V is TRBV20-1, with 12 bases matching TRBD2. The junction had 7 bases not matched to a gene; V was cut back by 4 bases and J by 9 bases. The CDR3 runs 14 residues. CDR1 and CDR2 from the germline V gene are DFQATT and SNEGSKA (reference sequence). The CDR3 loop reads CSATRTSGNTEQFF. The CDR3 DNA sequence: TGCAGTGCTACTCGGACTAGCGGGAACACTGAGCAGTTCTTC.

The sample holds a few counts of this clonotype. This chain uses TRBV11-3 with TRBJ2-1; 14 bases agree with TRBD2. V trimming: 1 base; J trimming: 7 bases; junction bases outside the gene matches: 12. Germline CDR1 reads SGHNT; CDR2 reads YENEEA. The length of the CDR3 is 19 residues. CDR3 in amino acids: CASSLAGTSGSPALNEQFF. Here the CDR3 DNA reads TGTGCCAGCAGCTTAGCCGGGACTAGCGGGAGTCCGGCGTTAAATGAGCAGTTCTTC. Based on the CDR3 plus reference TRBV11-3 and TRBJ2-1, the full variable domain is EAGVVQSPRYKIIEKKQPVAFWCNPISGHNTLYWYLQNLGQGPELLIRYENEEAVDDSQLPKDRFSAERLKGVDSTLKIQPAELGDSAVYLCASSLAGTSGSPALNEQFFGPGTRLTVL.

This clonotype has a handful of counts. The chain employs TRBV24-1 and TRBJ2-3; TRBD2 matches at 12 bases. Losses at the gene ends were 5 bases for V and 4 bases for J; bases not matched to a gene: 6. Germline lookup yields CDR1 KGHDR and CDR2 SFDVKD. The CDR3 loop spans 16 amino acids. The CDR3 loop reads CATSGMTSGSADTQYF. The CDR3 nucleotides are TGTGCCACCAGTGGGATGACTAGCGGGAGCGCAGATACGCAGTATTTT.

The chain uses TRBV3-1 and TRBJ1-2, with 9 bases aligning to TRBD1. The CDR3 contains 15 residues. With V trimmed by 2 bases and J by 9 bases, 10 bases remained unmatched. Germline CDR1 LGHDT, CDR2 YNNKEL (reference sequence). The CDR3 nucleotides are TGTGCCAGCAGCCAATCACCCGGACAGGGGAGTAGCTACACCTTC. This encodes CASSQSPGQGSSYTF.

This chain uses TRBV11-2 with TRBJ2-4; a possible D gene is TRBD2 (5 bases). The J call is uncertain, as TRBJ2-7 better fits the DNA end. Germline-derived CDR1 and CDR2 are SGHAT and FQNNGV. The CDR3 is 15 residues long. DNA for the CDR3: TGTGCCAGCAGCTTACCCGGACTGGAGGCCTACGAGCAGTACTTC. This encodes CASSLPGLEAYEQYF.

The rearrangement links TRBV29-1 to TRBJ2-3; D not resolved. Trimming took off 4 bases at V and 2 bases at J, with 10 bases between the two ends. Germline V gene data show CDR1 as SQVTM and CDR2 as ANQGSEA. The CDR3 runs 13 residues. In DNA, the CDR3 is TGCAGCGTTGGAAGGATACTCACAGATACGCAGTATTTT. Translating gives CSVGRILTDTQYF.

V is TRBV30 and J is TRBJ2-5, with 8 nucleotides matching TRBD1. The J call could be wrong; TRBJ2-7 is a better fit for the DNA end. The germline V gene has CDR1 GTSNPN and CDR2 SVGIG (reference sequence). This CDR3 spans 14 amino acids. CDR3 nucleotides: TGTGCCTGGAGTGTACGGGACAGGATCGGCGAGCAGTACTTC. This translates into CAWSVRDRIGEQYF.

CDR3 in DNA: TGTGCCAGCACCTTGACAGGGAATCAGCCCCAGCATTTT. Translated: CASTLTGNQPQHF. The rearrangement uses TRBV12-3 or TRBV12-4 and TRBJ1-5; 7 nucleotides agree with TRBD1. V trimming: 7 bases; J trimming: 4 bases; junction bases outside the gene matches: 4. The CDR3 contains 13 residues.

This CDR3 is CASSNPAGYYGYTF. Written as DNA, the CDR3 is TGTGCCAGCAGTAATCCAGCAGGGTACTATGGCTACACCTTC. This chain uses TRBV12-3 or TRBV12-4 with TRBJ1-2; D possibly corresponds to TRBD1 (5 bases). The length of the CDR3 is 14 residues. Between the trimmed V and J ends, which lost 5 bases and 3 bases, there was a span of 13 bases.

The chain links TRBV14 to TRBJ1-4; D remains ambiguous. Germline-derived CDR1 and CDR2 are SGHDN and FVKESK. This CDR3 has 16 amino acids. Between the trimmed V and J ends, which lost 4 bases and 2 bases, there was a span of 14 bases. This CDR3 is CASSPRGGVTNEKLFF. The CDR3, as DNA: TGTGCCAGCAGCCCCCGCGGCGGGGTGACTAATGAAAAACTGTTTTTT.